Sequencing of this T cell receptor (beta chain) was carried out in a study of blood T cell repertoires in COVID-19. Everyone who took part was roughly 18 to 89 years old, and they came from fewer than 25 US areas. Per the germline V gene, CDR1 is SNHLY and CDR2 is FYNNEI. The CDR3 totals 11 residues. The ends were cut back, 4 bases at V and 8 bases at J, with 8 bases in the middle. In the original processing: The authors estimated nucleated cell counts from reference gene primer amplification. TCRdb's table, derived via immunoSEQ multiplex PCR, lists solely in-frame clones and lacks some. The DNA was the basis for D and trimming; V, J and clone size are from that table. The sample includes almost 400,000 clones, more than 75% of them seen just once.

This clonotype was obtained from a woman in her 30s with acute COVID-19. The specimen sequenced was PBMCs or T cells enriched from blood (not recorded which). The chain joins TRBV2 to TRBJ1-2; the D is unclear. CDR3 coding DNA: TGTGCCAGCAGTGGGTACGAGGGCTACACCTTC. Amino acids: CASSGYEGYTF.